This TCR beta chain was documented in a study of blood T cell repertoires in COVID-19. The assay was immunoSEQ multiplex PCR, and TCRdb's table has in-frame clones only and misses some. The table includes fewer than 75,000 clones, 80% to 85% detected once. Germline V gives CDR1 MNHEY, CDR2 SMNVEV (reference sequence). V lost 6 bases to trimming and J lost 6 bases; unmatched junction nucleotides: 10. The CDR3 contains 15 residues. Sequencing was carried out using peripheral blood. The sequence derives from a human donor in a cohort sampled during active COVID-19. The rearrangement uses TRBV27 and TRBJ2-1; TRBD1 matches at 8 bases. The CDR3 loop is CASRMPGQGRNEQFF. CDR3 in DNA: TGTGCCAGCAGGATGCCCGGACAGGGACGCAATGAGCAGTTCTTC.